This TCR beta chain was recovered during a study of beta chain features in type 1 diabetes (dated by TCRdb to 2017 to 2018). For the wider study: Mean age, gender distribution, total cell number and subset yield did not differ between patients and healthy donors. In the study, recently diagnosed type 1 diabetes patients and matched healthy donors were compared on the TCRB repertoires of their sorted circulating CD4+ T cell subsets. Regulatory and stem cell-like memory subsets were obtained from only 8 patients and roughly eight healthy donors, while naive and central memory subsets were obtained from all 30 or so donors. Across all samples, almost 110 million sorted cells were examined, and cell number per subset correlated strongly with RNA yield. Overall study outcomes, separate from this receptor: PCR might favor shorter templates, but patient and control samples were amplified and corrected together, so any skew would affect both groups equally. Naive, central memory and regulatory TCRB repertoires appeared to be more similar among patients than among healthy donors. Patients with type 1 diabetes made fewer insertions and deleted more nucleotides at VDJ recombination sites, implying thymic rearrangement abnormalities. Sequencing cDNA rather than genomic DNA could over-represent highly expressing activated cells, although activation and CD3 levels did not differ between groups. HLA sub-analyses involved small numbers of individuals, so any influence of HLA type on TCRB rearrangement remained unresolved. A moderate but significant shortening of TCRB CDR3 length was observed in type 1 diabetes patients in all four CD4+ subsets.

V lost 1 base and J lost 1 base; the stretch between them is 5 bases long. Per the germline V gene, SGHAT is the CDR1 and FQNNGV is the CDR2. The CDR3 starts with the cysteine, ends with the phenylalanine, and has 13 residues. Only CDR3 DNA is held: 39 bases, read in frame from base 1. All of the isolated RNA was reverse transcribed with the High Capacity cDNA Reverse Transcription Kit, so expressed TCRB transcripts were sequenced. Naive, central memory and regulatory T cell samples underwent deep immunoSEQ sequencing, averaging around 3.6 million total reads per sample. Sorted cells were lysed in RLT buffer and RNA was extracted with DNase-treated RNeasy Micro or Mini kits, depending on cell number. Each cell subset was processed on its own to prevent cross-contamination, while patient and healthy donor samples were processed together. The immunoSEQ multiplex PCR was used to amplify TCRB sequences from cDNA, generating 87-bp fragments that spanned the CDR3 region. Sequencing of the amplicons was done on the Illumina HiSeq platform. On the authors' methods: PCR bias was corrected computationally using synthetic template baselines, and reads within Hamming distance 2 were collapsed, with unmergeable singletons discarded. Reads were aligned to IMGT to assign V, D and J genes, CDR3 length, and insertions or deletions at six rearrangement sites. Within each subset, clonotype counts were normalized to sorted cell number, after which true diversity and Gini coefficients were computed with the tcR R package. The overlap coefficient, calculated on TCRB nucleotide sequences, was used to measure repertoire sharing. As a proxy for the pre-selection repertoire, out-of-frame TCRB sequences from naive cells were analyzed. TCRdb re-hosts the immuneACCESS table, in-frame sequences only. Its copies lack some clones; in the studies checked, an unresolved V gene accounts for under half of them, and the cause for the rest is not known. V and J calls plus clone size are reproduced from that table; the DNA served to infer D and trimming. The sample data list some 410,000 clones, and approximately 14% of these were observed just once. Around 0.035% of the sample comes from the top ten.

This clone occurred a few times. The antigen this receptor binds is unknown. Base qualities are missing; no much larger clone stands one base away. Each donor gave one peripheral blood draw, averaging approximately 0.11 L, which was collected into heparinised tubes. Naive, central memory, regulatory and stem cell-like memory CD4+ T cells were sorted on a BD FACSAria II using a panel including CD45RO, CCR7, CD25, CD127, CD95 and CD27. A purity above 95% was achieved for all sorted populations. PBMCs were isolated right away by Lymphoprep density gradient centrifugation and were stained directly, without culture. So that batch effects would be minimized, each experiment stained and sorted samples in pairs, pairing one healthy donor with one patient.

The chain uses TRBV11-2 and TRBJ2-7, with an unclear D gene assignment. The sequence was collected from a man younger than 45 in good health. The specimen was naive CD4+ T cells from blood. The cell subset or site label, as the study defines it: true naive CD4+ T cells. The CDR3 region reads CASSLGASYEQYF. Here is the DNA: TGTGCCAGCAGCTTAGGCGCGTCCTACGAGCAGTACTTC.